These 31 T cell receptor beta chains originate from one sample sequenced in a study of T-cell memory formation after mild COVID-19. TCRdb processed the 5' RACE reads anew with MiXCR; each CDR3 protein has one entry. The sample has about 410,000 distinct CDR3 sequences, roughly 17% seen once; the top ten hold approximately 21%. Sequencing was performed on PBMCs or a T cell subset sorted from them (not recorded which). These TCRs come from a man between 18 and 35 years old who had mild COVID-19 (a few samples of this study predate the infection). Cell type and time point are not known.

This clonotype has more than one count but fewer than ten. The CDR3 spells CASSQTQALTSNSPLHF. CDR3 sequence (DNA): TGCGCCAGCAGCCAAACACAGGCTCTGACGTCGAATTCACCCCTCCACTTT. The V gene is TRBV4-3, the J gene TRBJ1-6; possible D gene TRBD1, 5 bases. Trimming removed 2 bases at V and 7 bases at J, with 18 bases between. Germline CDR1 is LGHNA and CDR2 is YSLEER. The CDR3 is 17 amino acids.

The genes are TRBV6-6 and TRBJ2-3; D call uncertain. Germline loops: CDR1 MNHNY, CDR2 SVGAGI (reference sequence). The CDR3 runs 12 residues. Trimming left V 7 bases short and J 6 bases short, with 11 bases between. The CDR3 here is CASTTEWDTQYF. The DNA for the CDR3 is TGTGCCAGCACAACCGAGTGGGATACGCAGTATTTT.

This clonotype turned up a few times. The chain couples TRBV29-1 to TRBJ2-1; D is perhaps TRBD2 (6 bases). CDR1 and CDR2 (germline): SQVTM, ANQGSEA. The V gene lost 5 bases and the J gene lost 6 bases, with 17 bases spanning the gap. The CDR3 loop spans 14 amino acids. This chain's CDR3 is CSVPRDVRFNEQFF. In nucleotides, the CDR3 is TGCAGCGTTCCGCGGGACGTACGGTTCAATGAGCAGTTCTTC.

This clonotype has only a few counts. The chain has TRBV6-1 and TRBJ2-7, with TRBD1 matching 10 bases. Germline trimming cut 6 bases from V and 0 bases from J; bases unmatched to any gene: 5. Germline V CDR1 and CDR2: MNHNS, SASEGT. The CDR3 length is 15 residues. The CDR3 DNA is TGTGCCAGCAGCCTTCGGACAGGGGGCTCCTACGAGCAGTACTTC. Its translation: CASSLRTGGSYEQYF.

The table lists this clonotype with many counts. This chain uses TRBV9 with TRBJ2-3; D possibly corresponds to TRBD2 (7 bases). The CDR3 loop spans 14 amino acids. The germline V gene has CDR1 SGDLS and CDR2 YYNGEE. V was clipped by 1 base and J by 5 bases, with 11 bases between them. The CDR3 here is CASSVTRGGDTQYF. The DNA of the CDR3 is TGTGCCAGCAGCGTAACTAGGGGGGGAGATACGCAGTATTTT.

The V call is TRBV24-1, the J call TRBJ2-5, with TRBD1 matching 9 bases. Looked up from germline, CDR1 is KGHDR and CDR2 is SFDVKD. V was clipped by 6 bases and J by 1 base; unmatched bases: 5. This CDR3 has 15 amino acids. The CDR3: CATSLPGQGQETQYF. CDR3 bases: TGTGCCACCAGTTTACCGGGACAGGGCCAAGAGACCCAGTACTTC.

This clonotype was counted at least ten times. This chain connects TRBV11-3 to TRBJ2-3; D call uncertain. Germline V lookup: CDR1 SGHNT, CDR2 YENEEA. This CDR3 comprises 12 residues. Trimming pared 3 bases from V and 14 bases from J, leaving 15 bases between. CDR3 sequence: CASSFDGEGLYF. DNA of the CDR3: TGTGCCAGCAGCTTTGATGGGGAAGGTCTGTATTTT.

This rearrangement joins TRBV7-9 to TRBJ1-1; TRBD1 might be the D (5 bases). The germline V gene encodes CDR1 SEHNR and CDR2 FQNEAQ (reference sequence). The V end lost 2 bases, the J end lost 3 bases, and 10 bases lay between the germline ends. The CDR3 length is 14 residues. CDR3 loop: CASSLPGGDTEAFF. DNA of the CDR3: TGTGCCAGCAGCTTACCCGGGGGGGACACTGAAGCTTTCTTT.

This chain links TRBV29-1 with TRBJ1-1; unclear D gene. With 6 bases removed from V and 4 bases from J, the gap between germline ends came to 18 bases. Germline CDR1 reads SQVTM; CDR2 reads ANQGSEA. The CDR3 extends over 14 amino acids. The chain's CDR3 is CSVHLRSRGTEAFF. The CDR3 DNA reads as TGCAGCGTCCATCTGAGGTCCCGGGGCACTGAAGCTTTCTTT.

This chain uses TRBV5-1 with TRBJ2-3; TRBD1 matches 8 bases. Trimming at V came to 1 base and at J to 4 bases, leaving 8 bases not matched to a gene. CDR1 and CDR2 (germline): SGHRS, YFSETQ. The CDR3 is 16 amino acids. The CDR3 loop reads CASSLSAGQGPDTQYF. The CDR3 DNA follows: TGCGCCAGCAGCTTGAGCGCCGGACAGGGCCCAGATACGCAGTATTTT.

The chain combines TRBV5-1 with TRBJ2-7; D is ambiguous. CDR1 is SGHRS and CDR2 is YFSETQ in the germline V gene. This CDR3 is built from 14 residues. The V end was cut by 0 bases, the J end by 2 bases, with 9 bases between. CDR3 in amino acids: CASSLGPLTYEQYV. CDR3 bases: TGCGCCAGCAGCTTGGGTCCACTAACCTACGAGCAGTACGTC.

The chain links TRBV18 to TRBJ2-7; a possible D gene is TRBD2 (6 bases). Germline-derived CDR1 and CDR2 are KGHSH and LQKENI. CDR3 length: 15 residues. Trimming shortened V by 4 bases and J by 3 bases, and 16 bases separated the two germline ends. CDR3 residues: CASSQRDSGLYEQYV. Here the CDR3 DNA reads TGTGCCAGCTCACAGAGGGACTCAGGGCTCTACGAGCAGTACGTC.

This clonotype was seen a few times. The chain carries TRBV7-2 and TRBJ2-1; D might be TRBD2 (6 bases). This CDR3 is built from 16 residues. V gave up 0 bases and J gave up 6 bases, with 15 bases separating them. Germline CDR1 reads SGHTA; CDR2 reads FQGNSA. In DNA, the CDR3 is TGTGCCAGCAGCTTAGCCCTAGGGGTGCGGGGCAATGAGCAGTTCTTC. Amino acid sequence: CASSLALGVRGNEQFF.

V and J are TRBV11-2 and TRBJ2-5; 9 bases map to TRBD2. CDR1 and CDR2 from the germline V gene are SGHAT and FQNNGV. The CDR3 loop spans 16 amino acids. With 1 base clipped from V and 0 bases from J, the junction kept 3 bases outside the gene matches. The CDR3 loop reads CASSLGSGGYQETQYF. CDR3 in DNA: TGTGCCAGCAGCTTAGGAAGCGGGGGGTACCAAGAGACCCAGTACTTC.

This clonotype has more than one count but fewer than ten. The chain couples TRBV7-2 to TRBJ2-1, with D uncertain. Germline V gene sequence: CDR1 SGHTA, CDR2 FQGNSA. This CDR3 spans 14 amino acids. V was trimmed by 3 bases and J by 4 bases, leaving 10 bases between them. DNA for the CDR3: TGTGCCAGCAGCTTCCTAAATTCGTACAATGAGCAGTTCTTC. Translating gives CASSFLNSYNEQFF.

The chain joins TRBV15 to TRBJ2-3; 15 bases match TRBD2. The CDR3 loop spans 16 amino acids. The germline CDR1 and CDR2 sequences are LNHNV and YYDKDF (reference sequence). The ends lost 5 bases at V and 4 bases at J; junction bases unmatched: 4. CDR3 loop: CATSWGLAGGADTQYF. CDR3 coding DNA: TGTGCCACCAGCTGGGGACTAGCGGGGGGTGCAGATACGCAGTATTTT.

The chain employs TRBV6-5 and TRBJ1-5, with D possibly matching TRBD1 (6 bases). Trimming stripped 4 bases from V and 7 bases from J, with 17 bases between. The germline V gene encodes CDR1 MNHEY and CDR2 SVGAGI. The length of the CDR3 is 15 residues. CDR3 sequence: CASSSPRRGGQPQHF. CDR3 DNA sequence: TGTGCCAGCAGTTCCCCGCGCAGGGGAGGACAGCCCCAGCATTTT.

The chain employs TRBV29-1 and TRBJ2-7, with 8 bases matching TRBD1. Looked up from germline, CDR1 is SQVTM and CDR2 is ANQGSEA. The CDR3 totals 13 residues. V was pared by 8 bases and J by 2 bases, with 8 bases of the junction left unmatched. The CDR3 protein is CSMRTGLTYEQYF. CDR3 coding DNA: TGCAGCATGCGGACAGGGCTGACCTACGAGCAGTACTTC.

The CDR3 reads CASSEPSDRESGYTF. The DNA for the CDR3 is TGTGCCAGCAGTGAACCCTCAGACAGGGAGAGTGGCTACACCTTC. The chain links TRBV6-1 to TRBJ1-2; the match to TRBD1 covers 7 bases. CDR3 size: 15 residues. Germline assignment: CDR1 MNHNS and CDR2 SASEGT. The ends lost 2 bases at V and 7 bases at J; junction bases unmatched: 10.

The rearrangement links TRBV7-6 to TRBJ2-7; perhaps D is TRBD1 or TRBD2 (5 bases each). The ends were cut back, 4 bases at V and 6 bases at J, with 13 bases in the middle. Germline assignment: CDR1 SGHVS and CDR2 FNYEAQ. The CDR3 covers 13 residues. CDR3 protein: CASSSQWDGEQYF. The CDR3 DNA reads TGTGCCAGCAGCTCCCAATGGGACGGCGAGCAGTACTTC.

This clonotype has more than one count but fewer than ten. V is TRBV29-1 and J is TRBJ1-1, with D possibly TRBD1 on 6 matching bases. There are 14 residues in the CDR3. The V end was cut by 4 bases, the J end by 4 bases, with 16 bases between. Germline V gives CDR1 SQVTM, CDR2 ANQGSEA. This CDR3 reads CSVGRGGAFTEAFF. The CDR3, as DNA: TGCAGCGTTGGTCGGGGGGGCGCGTTCACTGAAGCTTTCTTT.

The sample holds a few counts of this clonotype. This sequence joins TRBV5-1 and TRBJ2-3, with 9 positions matching TRBD1. The CDR3 loop spans 15 amino acids. Germline values: CDR1 SGHRS, CDR2 YFSETQ. Trimming took 3 bases from V and 1 from J; bases not matched to a gene: 3. CDR3 in amino acids: CASSWDRAGTDTQYF. The CDR3 DNA reads as TGCGCCAGCAGCTGGGACAGGGCTGGCACAGATACGCAGTATTTT.

The chain recombines TRBV18 with TRBJ1-3; no firm D call. Germline V gene data show CDR1 as KGHSH and CDR2 as LQKENI. This CDR3 comprises 15 residues. The V gene lost 3 bases and the J gene lost 0 bases, with 9 bases spanning the gap. The CDR3 reads CASSPPWFSGNTIYF. CDR3 bases: TGTGCCAGCTCACCCCCTTGGTTCTCTGGAAACACCATATATTTT. Variable domain in full (rest from reference TRBV18 and TRBJ1-3): NAGVMQNPRHLVRRRGQEARLRCSPMKGHSHVYWYRQLPEEGLKFMVYLQKENIIDESGMPKERFSAEFPKEGPSILRIQQVVRGDSAAYFCASSPPWFSGNTIYFGEGSWLTVV.

The chain employs TRBV6-2 or TRBV6-3 and TRBJ2-7, with TRBD2 matching 7 bases. CDR1 is MNHEY, CDR2 SVGEGT, per germline. The ends lost 8 bases at V and 3 bases at J; junction bases unmatched: 13. This CDR3 spans 15 amino acids. The CDR3 sequence is CASSWFASGHYEQYF. The CDR3 DNA reads TGTGCCAGCTCCTGGTTCGCTAGCGGACACTACGAGCAGTACTTC.

This clonotype was counted only a few times. The rearrangement joins TRBV29-1 to TRBJ1-1; 7 nucleotides agree with TRBD1. The CDR3 consists of 15 residues. Per the germline V gene, CDR1 is SQVTM and CDR2 is ANQGSEA. Losses at the gene ends were 5 bases for V and 6 bases for J; bases not matched to a gene: 15. CDR3 amino acids: CSVILLGQGEPEAFF. The CDR3 bases are TGCAGCGTTATCTTACTCGGGCAGGGGGAGCCTGAAGCTTTCTTT.

This clonotype has just a few counts. The chain links TRBV19 to TRBJ1-3; no clear D. The CDR3 contains 14 residues. Trimming stripped 7 bases from V and 0 bases from J, with 10 bases between. Per germline, CDR1 LNHDA and CDR2 SQIVND (reference sequence). In DNA, the CDR3 is TGTGCCAGTAAAGGGCCTTTCTCTGGAAACACCATATATTTT. This encodes CASKGPFSGNTIYF.

V gene TRBV5-1 combines with J gene TRBJ1-3; D call uncertain. This CDR3 comprises 12 residues. Germline V CDR1 and CDR2: SGHRS, YFSETQ. Trimming took off 3 bases at V and 3 bases at J, with 4 bases between the two ends. The CDR3 DNA is TGCGCCAGCAGCTACGGTGGAAACACCATATATTTT. Its protein is CASSYGGNTIYF. The whole variable domain, filled in from reference TRBV5-1 and TRBJ1-3, reads KAGVTQTPRYLIKTRGQQVTLSCSPISGHRSVSWYQQTPGQGLQFLFEYFSETQRNKGNFPGRFSGRQFSNSRSEMNVSTLELGDSALYLCASSYGGNTIYFGEGSWLTVV.

The CDR3 loop reads CSVEEPGDYNEQFF. CDR3 sequence (DNA): TGCAGCGTTGAAGAGCCTGGGGACTACAATGAGCAGTTCTTC. The genes are TRBV29-1 and TRBJ2-1; D gene uncertain. Germline values: CDR1 SQVTM, CDR2 ANQGSEA. V dropped 0 bases and J dropped 3 bases, with 9 bases sitting between them. There are 14 residues in the CDR3.

CDR3 residues: CASSYSMGLYEQYF. The CDR3 DNA sequence: TGTGCCAGCAGTTACTCCATGGGGCTCTACGAGCAGTACTTC. J is TRBJ2-7 and V is TRBV6-5; a weak D match, TRBD1 (5 bases). Germline V gene data show CDR1 as MNHEY and CDR2 as SVGAGI. V lost 0 bases and J lost 3, with 9 bases in between. CDR3 length: 14 residues.

The chain joins TRBV10-2 to TRBJ1-5; D gene unclear. The CDR3 sequence is 12 residues long. CDR1 is WSHSY and CDR2 is SAAADI in the germline V gene. Trimming removed 3 bases at V and 9 bases at J, with 9 bases between. The CDR3 nucleotides read TGCGCCAGCAGTGAAAACCACTGGCCCCAGCATTTT. This gives the protein CASSENHWPQHF.

A word on this clonotype: Likely a read error: the CDR3 ends without its conserved phenylalanine or tryptophan. The limits of the CDR3 on the DNA are not certain, so only TCRdb's listed CDR3 is given. The V call is TRBV7-2, the J call TRBJ2-7; the listed D gene, TRBD1, was not tested against the DNA. The CDR3 spans 12 residues, counting both ends. Germline CDR1 is SGHTA and CDR2 is FQGNSA. The CDR3 is CASSLYRGPFSY.